What follows are 32 T cell receptor beta chains derived from one specimen sequenced in a study of response to subunit inactivated influenza vaccine (dated by TCRdb to between 2018 and 2020). Receptor amplification or capture employed RT-PCR. Sequenced using an Illumina HiSeq 2500. TCRdb itself trimmed the public reads at Q25 with fastp, ran MiXCR and retained productive beta chains. A single entry per CDR3 protein holds the most common genes and DNA from its merged rows. The sample has about 300,000 distinct CDR3 sequences on record, 21% of them singletons. Of the sample, about 9.4% falls within the top ten clones. The specimen was PBMCs from blood, collected 21 months after vaccination. The receptors derive from a man aged 50-75 years who received an inactivated influenza vaccine. Donor details come from another sample of the same person, matched by shared clones.

This clonotype was counted only a few times. The J gene is TRBJ1-4, the V gene TRBV20-1; D is perhaps TRBD1 (5 bases). This CDR3 region has 15 residues. Germline lookup yields CDR1 DFQATT and CDR2 SNEGSKA (reference sequence). V was clipped by 1 base and J by 4 bases, with 13 bases between them. The chain's CDR3 is CSARGAGGINEKLFF. As DNA, the CDR3 is TGCAGTGCTAGAGGTGCGGGGGGAATTAATGAAAAACTGTTTTTT.

There are a few counts of this clonotype. The chain carries TRBV4-3 and TRBJ1-2; 9 bases line up with TRBD1. CDR1 and CDR2 from the germline V gene are LGHNA and YSLEER. CDR3 length: 15 residues. V trimming: 4 bases; J trimming: 6 bases; junction bases outside the gene matches: 9. The CDR3 bases are TGCGCCAGCAGCCGGTACACAGGGGGCGTCGATGGCTACACCTTC. Translating it yields CASSRYTGGVDGYTF.

The chain joins TRBV7-2 to TRBJ1-2; D is possibly TRBD1 (6 bases). V was trimmed by 5 bases and J by 6 bases, leaving 22 bases between them. The length of the CDR3 is 16 residues. Germline V gives CDR1 SGHTA, CDR2 FQGNSA. The CDR3 nucleotides are TGTGCCAGCAGCCCCCGATGGGGGCTAAAGGCTGATGGCTACACCTTC. It yields the protein CASSPRWGLKADGYTF.

This chain connects TRBV19 to TRBJ1-5; a possible D gene is TRBD1 (6 bases). V lost 3 bases to trimming and J lost 3 bases, with 18 bases between them. CDR3 length equals 17 residues. CDR1 is LNHDA, CDR2 SQIVND, per germline (reference sequence). DNA of the CDR3: TGTGCCAGTAGTATGGATGTGCGGCAGGGGAACAATCAGCCCCAGCATTTT. Residues: CASSMDVRQGNNQPQHF.

A few counts support this clonotype. The rearrangement uses TRBV5-1 and TRBJ1-1, with D perhaps matching TRBD1 (6 bases). With 3 bases removed from V and 1 base from J, the gap between germline ends came to 10 bases. The CDR3 spans 14 residues. CDR1 is SGHRS, CDR2 YFSETQ, per germline. The CDR3 region has the DNA TGCGCCAGCAGCTCAGGGGCAGCGAACACTGAAGCTTTCTTT. This encodes CASSSGAANTEAFF.

The table lists this clonotype with a few counts. V usage is TRBV24-1 and J usage is TRBJ2-1, with TRBD1 identical over 10 bases. The CDR3 consists of 16 residues. V gave up 4 bases and J gave up 4 bases; unmatched junction bases: 6. Germline CDR1 KGHDR, CDR2 SFDVKD. CDR3: CATSEAGQGFYNEQFF. Here the CDR3 DNA reads TGTGCCACCAGTGAGGCGGGACAGGGGTTTTACAATGAGCAGTTCTTC.

This rearrangement joins TRBV12-3 or TRBV12-4 to TRBJ2-5; a possible D gene is TRBD2 (5 bases). The V and J ends lost 8 bases and 5 bases respectively, with 18 bases between them. CDR3 length: 14 amino acids. CDR3 sequence reads: CASGPGWPGETQYF. The CDR3 DNA follows: TGTGCCAGCGGCCCAGGATGGCCGGGGGAGACCCAGTACTTC.

This clonotype occurred many times. The chain joins TRBV12-3 or TRBV12-4 to TRBJ1-2; a weak D match, TRBD1 (5 bases). Trimming pared 6 bases from V and 5 bases from J, leaving 13 bases between. The CDR3 covers 13 residues. The CDR3 is CASRGVGEYGYTF. As DNA, the CDR3 is TGTGCCAGCAGAGGGGTGGGGGAGTATGGCTACACCTTC.

CDR3 DNA sequence: TGTGCCAGCAGCACATACCGGGACAAAAACATTCAGTACTTC. As protein: CASSTYRDKNIQYF. The J gene is TRBJ2-4, the V gene TRBV7-9; possible D gene TRBD2, 5 bases. There are 14 residues in the CDR3. Germline CDR1 and CDR2: SEHNR and FQNEAQ (reference sequence). The V end was cut by 5 bases, the J end by 3 bases, with 11 bases between.

The chain recombines TRBV29-1 with TRBJ2-7; possibly TRBD2 for D (6 bases). The CDR3 runs to 13 residues. CDR1 and CDR2 (germline): SQVTM, ANQGSEA. The V and J ends lost 4 bases and 6 bases respectively, with 16 bases between them. The CDR3 DNA sequence: TGCAGCGTTGCGGCAGCCCCGCGGGGCGAGCAGTACTTC. Translation gives CSVAAAPRGEQYF.

The gene calls are TRBV5-1 and TRBJ2-3; 7 bases are a match to TRBD1. Unmatched junction bases numbered 9, after V lost 6 bases and J lost 2 bases. Germline V gene data show CDR1 as SGHRS and CDR2 as YFSETQ. CDR3 size: 15 residues. The CDR3 nucleotides are TGCGCCAGCACGTCAGGACAGGCACACACAGATACGCAGTATTTT. Protein: CASTSGQAHTDTQYF.

In its sample, this clonotype was seen a few times. The chain has TRBV20-1 and TRBJ2-1, with D uncertain. The germline V gene has CDR1 DFQATT and CDR2 SNEGSKA (reference sequence). The CDR3 extends over 17 amino acids. The V end lost 5 bases, the J end lost 8 bases, and 28 bases lay between the germline ends. The CDR3 coding sequence is TGCAGTGCTCCCCGAAAATCGGACGTAGTATTTGGGCATGAGCAGTTCTTC. Protein product: CSAPRKSDVVFGHEQFF.

This clonotype turned up a few times. The rearrangement links TRBV20-1 to TRBJ1-6; 7 bases align to TRBD1. This CDR3 is 17 amino acids long. After removal of 3 bases from V and 13 bases from J, the junction contained 21 bases not matched to a gene. Germline CDR1 and CDR2: DFQATT and SNEGSKA (reference sequence). DNA for the CDR3: TGCAGTGCTAGGTCGGGGACAGCAGGGTCCTCCCGGTCCCCCCTCCACTTT. Translated: CSARSGTAGSSRSPLHF.

The rearrangement uses TRBV15 and TRBJ2-1; weak D call: TRBD2 (6 bases). The CDR3 covers 16 residues. Germline V gene sequence: CDR1 LNHNV, CDR2 YYDKDF (reference sequence). V shed 0 bases and J shed 8 bases, with 17 bases lying between them. The CDR3 nucleotides read TGTGCCACCAGCAGAGATCGGTGGCGGGATCTCGATGAGCAGTTCTTC. Residues: CATSRDRWRDLDEQFF.

This chain uses TRBV29-1 with TRBJ2-7, with TRBD2 identical over 7 bases. There are 13 residues in the CDR3. V lost 3 bases and J lost 0; bases outside the gene matches: 2. Germline V lookup: CDR1 SQVTM, CDR2 ANQGSEA. The CDR3 here is CSVEASGSYEQYF. DNA for the CDR3: TGCAGCGTTGAGGCTAGCGGCTCCTACGAGCAGTACTTC.

This clonotype was detected ten times or more. This chain connects TRBV12-3 or TRBV12-4 to TRBJ1-2, with 7 nucleotides matching TRBD1. The trim removed 6 bases at V and 2 bases at J, leaving 6 bases unmatched. CDR3 size: 14 residues. CDR3 sequence (DNA): TGTGCCAGCAGCTTGGGGACAGCGAACTATGGCTACACCTTC. Translation: CASSLGTANYGYTF.

The chain employs TRBV28 and TRBJ2-1, with TRBD1 identical over 8 bases. With 5 bases clipped from V and 5 bases from J, the junction kept 8 bases outside the gene matches. The CDR3 runs 15 residues. Germline values: CDR1 MDHEN, CDR2 SYDVKM. The CDR3 here is CASSPGDRFHNEQFF. CDR3 DNA: TGTGCCAGCAGTCCGGGGGACAGGTTTCACAATGAGCAGTTCTTC. Full variable domain (remainder filled in from reference TRBV28 and TRBJ2-1): DVKVTQSSRYLVKRTGEKVFLECVQDMDHENMFWYRQDPGLGLRLIYFSYDVKMKEKGDIPEGYSVSREKKERFSLILESASTNQTSMYLCASSPGDRFHNEQFFGPGTRLTVL.

This clonotype was observed a handful of times. V gene TRBV7-9 combines with J gene TRBJ1-2; D not resolved. The CDR3 length is 10 residues. Germline V gene lookup returns CDR1 SEHNR and CDR2 FQNEAQ (reference sequence). Trimming shortened V by 1 base and J by 8 bases, and 2 bases separated the two germline ends. The CDR3 DNA reads as TGTGCCAGCAGCTTAGGAGGCTACACCTTC. This translates into CASSLGGYTF.

A few counts support this clonotype. J is TRBJ1-2 and V is TRBV20-1; 9 bases are a match to TRBD1. Losses at the gene ends were 5 bases for V and 8 bases for J; bases not matched to a gene: 18. This CDR3 spans 16 amino acids. The germline V gene encodes CDR1 DFQATT and CDR2 SNEGSKA (reference sequence). The CDR3 coding sequence is TGCAGTGCTCAAGACAGGGGGAAAACCGTTTTTGGCGGCTACACCTTC. Its translation is CSAQDRGKTVFGGYTF.

This clonotype was detected ten times or more. The chain employs TRBV7-2 and TRBJ1-2; unclear D gene. V was clipped by 1 base and J by 1 base, with 7 bases between them. The CDR3 is 14 residues long. Germline V gene data show CDR1 as SGHTA and CDR2 as FQGNSA. CDR3 region: CASSLEYNNYGYTF. Here the CDR3 DNA reads TGTGCCAGCAGCTTAGAGTATAATAACTATGGCTACACCTTC.

This clonotype came up a few times. The chain has TRBV4-2 and TRBJ2-2, with 8 nucleotides matching TRBD1. The V gene's germline CDR1 is LGHNA and CDR2 YNFKEQ. With V trimmed by 1 base and J by 3 bases, 4 bases remained unmatched. This CDR3 has 16 amino acids. The chain's CDR3 is CASSQADRGYTGELFF. The CDR3 DNA sequence: TGTGCCAGCAGCCAAGCTGACAGGGGTTACACCGGGGAGCTGTTTTTT.

This chain links TRBV3-1 with TRBJ2-2; possibly TRBD1 or TRBD2 for D (6 bases each). Germline V gene data show CDR1 as LGHDT and CDR2 as YNNKEL (reference sequence). With 3 bases removed from V and 6 bases from J, the gap between germline ends came to 14 bases. This CDR3 region has 15 residues. CDR3 DNA: TGTGCCAGCAGCCATACGGGGGCGCCGTCCGGGGAGCTGTTTTTT. As protein: CASSHTGAPSGELFF.

The V call is TRBV25-1, the J call TRBJ1-2; 10 bases map to TRBD1. Germline-derived CDR1 and CDR2 are MGHDK and SYGVNS. V lost 3 bases, J lost 5 bases, and 3 bases stayed unmatched. The CDR3 loop spans 14 amino acids. CDR3 sequence (DNA): TGTGCCAGCAGTGATCGGACAGGGGGTTATGGCTACACCTTC. Translation gives CASSDRTGGYGYTF.

This clonotype came up many times. The chain has TRBV4-1 and TRBJ1-3; D remains ambiguous. The V end was cut by 4 bases, the J end by 0 bases, with 22 bases between. The CDR3 extends over 19 amino acids. CDR1 is MGHRA, CDR2 YSYEKL, per germline. CDR3 in DNA: TGCGCCAGCAGCCCCCCTCCTTTCACCGGAATAAGCTCTGGAAACACCATATATTTT. Amino acids: CASSPPPFTGISSGNTIYF.

This clonotype came up a few times. The V gene is TRBV29-1, the J gene TRBJ2-3; 12 bases are a match to TRBD2. CDR3 length: 17 amino acids. The V segment lost 0 bases and the J segment 6 bases; nucleotides outside the gene matches: 10. Germline CDR1 and CDR2: SQVTM and ANQGSEA. The CDR3 loop is CSVEEETEGLAGDTQYF. The CDR3 nucleotides are TGCAGCGTTGAAGAAGAGACTGAGGGACTAGCGGGTGATACGCAGTATTTT.

This clonotype has more than one count but fewer than ten. J is TRBJ2-7 and V is TRBV6-1; 7 bases are shared with TRBD2. The CDR3 sequence is 16 residues long. Looked up from germline, CDR1 is MNHNS and CDR2 is SASEGT. Unmatched junction bases numbered 13, after V lost 6 bases and J lost 2 bases. The CDR3 region is CASSQTPLAATYEQYF. The CDR3, as DNA: TGTGCCAGCAGCCAAACGCCGCTAGCGGCGACCTACGAGCAGTACTTC.

This clonotype was observed a handful of times. The chain recombines TRBV2 with TRBJ2-1; no reliable D call. Looked up from germline, CDR1 is SNHLY and CDR2 is FYNNEI. There are 11 residues in the CDR3. V lost 4 bases to trimming and J lost 10 bases, with 8 bases between them. The DNA of the CDR3 is TGTGCCAGCAGTGCCATGGGCGAGCAGTTCTTC. Translating gives CASSAMGEQFF.

Here the CDR3 DNA reads TGTGCCAGCAGTTTGTCTAGGACAGGGAGGGATACGCAGTATTTT. Translation gives CASSLSRTGRDTQYF. The chain links TRBV12-3 or TRBV12-4 to TRBJ2-3; 8 bases are a match to TRBD1. CDR3 length: 15 amino acids. V was pared by 3 bases and J by 6 bases, with 8 bases of the junction left unmatched.

This clonotype has just a few counts. The V gene is TRBV4-3, the J gene TRBJ1-4; the match to TRBD1 covers 9 bases. J was trimmed by 0 bases and V by 6 bases; bases with no gene match: 8. The CDR3 consists of 17 residues. CDR1 LGHNA and CDR2 YSLEER come from the germline V gene. In nucleotides, the CDR3 is TGCGCCAGCAGGGGCATACAGGGGGCAGCAACTAATGAAAAACTGTTTTTT. It translates to CASRGIQGAATNEKLFF.

The chain couples TRBV12-3 or TRBV12-4 to TRBJ1-2; tentative D call: TRBD1 (6 bases). The CDR3 length is 14 residues. Trimming left V 8 bases short and J 0 bases short, with 13 bases between. The CDR3 sequence: CASGRTDANYGYTF. CDR3 DNA sequence: TGTGCCAGCGGTCGGACAGATGCTAACTATGGCTACACCTTC.

This clonotype was recorded many times. The V call is TRBV6-1, the J call TRBJ1-5; 10 bases line up with TRBD1. Trimming at V came to 6 bases and at J to 6 bases, leaving 5 bases not matched to a gene. The CDR3 loop spans 14 amino acids. Germline values: CDR1 MNHNS, CDR2 SASEGT. The CDR3 region has the DNA TGTGCCAGCAGGGGGACAGGGGAGGGTCAGCCCCAGCATTTT. It yields the protein CASRGTGEGQPQHF.

This clonotype was recorded a few times. V gene TRBV20-1 combines with J gene TRBJ1-4; 9 bases map to TRBD1. The CDR3 loop spans 13 amino acids. Germline V CDR1 and CDR2: DFQATT, SNEGSKA (reference sequence). In nucleotides, the CDR3 is TGCAGCGCCCGGGGGACAGGGAACGAAAAACTGTTTTTT. It encodes CSARGTGNEKLFF.